This T cell receptor beta chain was captured in a study of PD-L1 blockade in urothelial cancer (dated by TCRdb to the late 2010s). Regarding the complete study: All patients started therapy in about 2014 and received atezolizumab 1,200 mg intravenously every 3 weeks. A median of about 150,000 T cells and fewer than 85,000 unique TCRs was obtained from blood samples, and a median clonality of roughly 0.082 was observed. Patients had an ECOG performance status of 0 or 1 and had received between 0 and 3 prior chemotherapy regimens. Whole exome sequencing and RNA sequencing of pretreatment tumors were performed alongside TCR sequencing in the same patients. The study was an exploratory multi-omic analysis of somatic, immune and clinical correlates of response to PD-L1 blockade with atezolizumab in urothelial cancer. Twenty-five of 29 patients were identified as males with urothelial cancer of bladder origin, and a prior smoking history was reported by 18 of 29 patients. Durable clinical benefit meant progression-free survival longer than 6 months, and TCR features were also tested against progression-free and overall survival. Pretreatment tumor samples, along with matched peripheral blood serially collected before and after atezolizumab treatment, were subjected to TCR sequencing. Durable clinical benefit was achieved by nine patients and was not achieved by 20 patients. Pretreatment blood TCR-seq was available for fewer than 30 patients, at least one posttreatment blood collection was obtained for around 25 patients, and tumor TCR-seq was available for around 25 patients. Blood samples were analyzed 3 weeks after the start of treatment (second dose) and 6 weeks after the start of treatment. What the work shows at the level of the full study, not this receptor alone: Because the sample size was small (n ≈ 31) and many exploratory analyses were performed, the results are intended to be hypothesis-generating. Patients with durable benefit showed greater expansion of tumor-associated TCR clones in peripheral blood 3 weeks after starting treatment (n ≈ 22, p = 0.022). Improved progression-free and overall survival was found to be associated with pretreatment peripheral blood TCR clonality below the median.

The CDR3 measures 14 amino acids from cysteine to phenylalanine. The CDR3 DNA has 42 bases and is translated from base 1. Looking up the germline V gene (reference sequence) yields CDR1 GTSNPN and CDR2 SVGIG. V loses 0 bases, J loses 5 bases, and the germline ends lie 13 bases apart. Each PCR received spiked-in synthetic TCR analog templates so that absolute template abundance could be estimated from read counts. The immunoSEQ assay used bias-controlled V and J gene primers to amplify TCRbeta CDR3 regions from genomic DNA. Rearranged TCRbeta segments were sequenced at approximately 20X coverage. The paper's data handling went like this. Sequencing errors were corrected by clustering, and CDR3s were annotated against IMGT so that V, D and J genes could be assigned. Downstream analyses used only productive TCRbeta rearrangements, leaving out any out-of-frame or stop-codon sequences. Clonality was calculated as one minus the Shannon entropy normalized by the log of the number of unique productive sequences. Fisher's exact test with Benjamini-Hochberg correction, using a cutoff of adjusted p below 0.01, was how clones that differed between time points or between blood and tumor were identified. TCRdb provides this immuneACCESS table in a form limited to in-frame rearrangements. Some clones are lacking; in checked studies, under half of them reflect an unresolved V gene, and why the rest are absent is not known. That table is the source of V, J and clone size, and D and trimming were worked out from the DNA. This sample holds tens of thousands of clones; 88% were observed only once. Of the sample, approximately 10% is held by the ten largest clones.

Concerning this clone: The target of this receptor is not known. Per-base qualities were not stored, and no clone one base away is much larger.

The time point label of this sample denotes: peripheral blood 6 weeks after treatment start. The cohort included some 30 patients with locally advanced or metastatic urothelial carcinoma who were treated at Memorial Sloan Kettering on a trial protocol. Peripheral blood mononuclear cells were collected from each patient pretreatment and during treatment, giving between 1 and 8 total time points per patient. The Qiagen DNeasy Blood extraction kit was used to purify genomic DNA from total PBMCs and tumor samples. Collected pretreatment and during treatment, PBMCs were isolated and stored as previously described.

This sequence was found in a man in his 60s with urothelial cancer. The source material was PBMCs, sampled around atezolizumab (anti-PD-L1) treatment. The receptor chain draws on TRBV30 and TRBJ2-5; a weak D assignment points to TRBD2 (6 bases agree). The CDR3 region has the sequence CAWSVRWGEETQYF. The bases are TGTGCCTGGAGTGTTAGGTGGGGGGAGGAGACCCAGTACTTC.